This T cell receptor (beta chain) came from a study of identical twins listed by TCRdb under 2016. Regarding the study in general: To test whether fetal clonotypes persist, the study used deep sequencing on TCR alpha and beta repertoires from monozygotic twins, unrelated adults of various ages, and cord blood. To rule out contamination, the twin experiments were replicated at different times with different library preparation protocols.

Only healthy Caucasian donors were included. Three pairs of female monozygotic twins, all aged about 18 to 30 years, were included in the twin cohort. Peripheral blood mononuclear cells were used as the source from which RNA for TCR libraries was isolated. This clonotype has more than one count but fewer than ten. No antigen is known for it. Base qualities are missing; no much larger clone stands one base away. For this chain, trimming is 4 bases at the V end and 9 bases at the J end, and the number of junction bases without a gene match is 6. From a lookup of the germline V gene (reference sequence), CDR1 and CDR2 are SEHNR and FQNEAQ. There are 14 amino acids in the CDR3, from cysteine to phenylalanine inclusive. Here the CDR3 DNA is all that survives: 42 bases in frame from base 1. Library generation was performed with 5' RACE. The data were produced on an Illumina HiSeq 2000. Template switching introduced a universal primer binding site; the final cDNA contained a unique molecular identifier, enabling accurate counting of TCR cDNA molecules. Specific primers in the conserved constant-segment region were used to synthesize first-strand cDNA for TCR alpha and beta chains. To control for contamination, every cDNA library was double barcoded, receiving both a SMART-Mk sample barcode and Illumina barcodes. Two successive PCR steps introduced TruSeq adapter sequences along with Illumina sample barcodes. The TCR alpha and beta cDNA libraries were sequenced on the Illumina HiSeq platform using custom primers. Under the source paper's analysis protocol: Unique molecular identifiers were extracted from raw reads with MiGEC, and CDR3 positions were determined with MiXCR. Recombination models were inferred per individual with the repgenHMM and IGoR tools using an EM algorithm. The analysis of shared clonotypes was done with the tcR package in R, with sharing normalized by the product of cloneset sizes. To study raw recombination without the effects of thymic and clonal selection, out-of-frame nonproductive sequences were analyzed. The raw public reads went through TCRdb reprocessing: fastp at Q25, MiXCR clone calling, in-frame beta chains kept. Each entry is one CDR3 protein sequence, shown with its most common DNA and genes. Here the V and J calls rest on TCRdb's processing, not on the authors' analysis. The table for this sample lists 600,000 to 800,000 distinct CDR3 sequences; around 21% of them were counted only once. The top ten clonotypes cover approximately 4.5% of the sample.

General study outcomes and caveats: Because the same donors could not be followed over many years, conclusions were based on cross-sectional statistical analysis. Excess twin sharing in beta out-of-frame sequences was weaker because fewer shared sequences lowered the signal-to-noise ratio. Out-of-frame TCR alpha sharing in monozygotic twins was systematically underestimated by recombination models, whereas sharing between unrelated individuals was in agreement with the recombination models. Abundant cord blood beta clonotypes had fewer insertions, young adult naive repertoires showed a similar but weaker trend, and memory repertoires showed no such trend. Compared with coincidental sharing between unrelated individuals, out-of-frame TCR alpha sequences shared between twins had an excess of sequences with low generation probability. Invariant T cells such as MAIT and iNKT could partly confound zero-insertion analyses, although diverse VJ usage argued against such confounding for most clonotypes.

These data also featured in a second study, about T cells expressing NK-cell markers. As the second study states: Eight or nine donors provided sorted CD3+CD56+NKG2C+, CD3+CD56+NKG2C- and CD3+CD56-NKG2C+ T-cell subsets, whose TCR beta-chain repertoires were profiled. Among the eight sequenced donors, only one was HCMV-seronegative, while the other seven were HCMV-seropositive. To restrict sorting to alphabetaTCR-expressing T cells, an anti-gammadeltaTCR antibody was added in several experiments. In roughly six donors, the dominant CD3+CD56+NKG2C+ clonotypes ranked among the top 10 CD8+ clonotypes, making up roughly 1.0-7.0% of CD8+ T cells. Those dominant clonotypes were again the most abundant among CD3+CD56-NKG2C+ cells in four donors, at about 25-60.1%. It remained unclear whether the expanded NKG2C-expressing T cell clones were specific for HCMV antigens. The eight sequenced donors were randomly selected healthy volunteers, three men and five women. A commercial ELISA kit detecting HCMV-specific IgG in serum was used to determine HCMV serostatus. For six donors, bulk peripheral blood T-cell repertoires were also sequenced from unsorted PBMC. MIGEC was used to demultiplex reads and group reads by UMI, and MiTCR was used to assemble and quantify clonotypes. To exclude erroneous sequences, only TCR cDNA sequences supported by at least two reads were retained. The tcR package was used for downstream repertoire analysis, with clonotypes matched between fractions based on CDR3 nucleotide sequence plus V segment. VDJmatch was used to annotate antigen specificity against VDJdb, with one amino acid substitution allowed in CDR3.

The sample comprised PBMCs. The chain is assembled from TRBV7-9 and TRBJ2-7; TRBD2 aligns with 13 central bases. This TCR was sampled from a woman aged 18-35 years in good health. This receptor has the CDR3 CASSWAGTSGVQYF. The sequenced DNA is TGTGCCAGCAGCTGGGCCGGGACTAGCGGGGTGCAGTACTTC. The full variable domain, completed from the reference TRBV7-9 and TRBJ2-7 proteins outside the CDR3, reads DTGVSQNPRHKITKRGQNVTFRCDPISEHNRLYWYRQTLGQGPEFLTYFQNEAQLEKSRLLSDRFSAERPKGSFSTLEIQRTEQGDSAMYLCASSWAGTSGVQYFGPGTRLTVT.